This T cell receptor (beta chain) was sequenced in a study of blood T cells in healthy people across ages. The sample holds many counts of this clonotype. A second roughly 6 to 12 cycle PCR used barcoded and J-beta primers. Each of the cDNA molecules was tagged by a template-switch adaptor with 12 random nucleotides. TCRdb redid the calling of the 5' RACE reads with MiXCR, one entry per CDR3 protein. The sample lists roughly 2 million distinct CDR3 sequences, roughly 50% occurring once. For every donor, a draw yielded ten milliliters of peripheral blood. There are 14 residues in the CDR3. Trimming shortened V by 3 bases and J by 6 bases, and 9 bases separated the two germline ends. CDR1 is SGHTA and CDR2 is FQGNSA in the germline V gene.

This clonotype originated in a woman in her 40s in good health. This sequence joins TRBV7-2 and TRBJ1-6; D possibly corresponds to TRBD1 (6 bases). The sequenced sample consisted of blood. CDR3 nucleotides: TGTGCCAGCAGCTTGCAGGGGTTTAATTCACCCCTCCACTTT. Translating gives CASSLQGFNSPLHF.